This T cell receptor beta chain appears in the sequencing data of a study of shared clonotypes between healthy human individuals. TCRdb's copy holds only in-frame clones and misses some; the assay was immunoSEQ multiplex PCR. The sample consists of about 2.1 million clones, 85% to 95% of them appearing once. The naive CD8 fraction comprised CD45RO-negative cells positively selected for CCR7 and excluded terminally differentiated effector memory CD45RA+ cells. Germline V CDR1 and CDR2: PRHDT, FYEKMQ (reference sequence). V lost 7 bases and J 4 bases, leaving 13 bases between the germline ends. The CDR3 is made up of 14 amino acids.

The chain recombines TRBV13 with TRBJ2-2; TRBD1 or TRBD2 may be the D gene (5 bases each). The clonotype originates from a man aged 18 to 30 in good health. Some clones in this sample may be carry-over from other donors' samples. Sequenced: naive CD8+ T cells from PBMCs. The CDR3 spells CASKAGTPTGELFF. CDR3 DNA sequence: TGTGCCAGCAAGGCAGGGACCCCCACCGGGGAGCTGTTTTTT.